This T cell receptor (beta chain) comes out of a study of cytomegalovirus exposure and HLA in healthy donors. The germline V gene has CDR1 LNHDA and CDR2 SQIVND (reference sequence). Trimming took off 5 bases at V and 3 bases at J, with 13 bases between the two ends. The CDR3 contains 14 residues. The PCR employed 60 Vbeta primers together with 13 Jbeta primers. Generated by immunoSEQ multiplex PCR, the TCRdb table keeps only in-frame clones and is missing some. Counted here are some 100,000 clones, 79% occurring once; the ten biggest clones make up 3.5% to 5%. What was sequenced was PBMCs. J is TRBJ1-1 and V is TRBV19; D unresolved. The TCR comes from a female donor in good health and CMV-seropositive. CDR3 nucleotides: TGTGCCAGTAGTTTAGCCGCGCGGGACACTGAAGCTTTCTTT. Amino acid sequence: CASSLAARDTEAFF. The variable domain in full, completed from reference TRBV19 and TRBJ1-1, reads DGGITQSPKYLFRKEGQNVTLSCEQNLNHDAMYWYRQDPGQGLRLIYYSQIVNDFQKGDIAEGYSVSREKKESFPLTVTSAQKNPTAFYLCASSLAARDTEAFFGQGTRLTVV.